The rows below give T cell receptor beta chains drawn from one sample of a study of T cell responses to AZD1222 COVID-19 vaccine. Produced via immunoSEQ multiplex PCR; TCRdb's table is partial and in-frame only. In the table there are approximately 93,000 clones, approximately 89% of which are singletons. Here the sequenced sample was peripheral blood, taken 28 days after the second AZD1222 dose. The receptor set was obtained from an adult who received the AZD1222 COVID-19 vaccine. Both conserved end residues are part of each CDR3. D genes are given only for firm matches. Only some rows state a clone size, as once, few, many or a class for expanded clones.

CDR3nt | CDR3aa | v_gene | abundance | d_gene | j_gene
TGTGCCAGCAGCCGACAGGGGATTGAACCCCAGCATTTT | CASSRQGIEPQHF | TRBV6-5 | . | TRBD1 | TRBJ1-5
TGTGCCAGCAGCTTATTATCGCAGAACACTGAAGCTTTCTTT | CASSLLSQNTEAFF | TRBV5-5 | . | . | TRBJ1-1
TGTGCCAGCTCACTTGAGGATACGCAGTATTTT | CASSLEDTQYF | TRBV18 | . | . | TRBJ2-3
TGCGCCAGCAGCCAAGAAGTTCTGGACTCTGGAAACACCATATATTTT | CASSQEVLDSGNTIYF | TRBV4-1 | . | . | TRBJ1-3
TGTGCCAGCAGTGAATGGGGTGGTCAGCCCCAGCATTTT | CASSEWGGQPQHF | TRBV6-1 | . | . | TRBJ1-5
TGCAGCGTTGAACAGGGGCCAAGTGGCTACACCTTC | CSVEQGPSGYTF | TRBV29-1 | once | . | TRBJ1-2
TGTGCCAGCAGCTTAACTCGGACAGGGACTGAAGCTTTCTTT | CASSLTRTGTEAFF | TRBV7-3 | . | TRBD1 | TRBJ1-1
TGTGCCAGCAGTTACACGGTAATGAACACTGAAGCTTTCTTT | CASSYTVMNTEAFF | TRBV6-5 | . | . | TRBJ1-1
TGCGCCAGCAGCCAAACAGGAGTGGCCGGGGAGCTGTTTTTT | CASSQTGVAGELFF | TRBV4-1 | . | . | TRBJ2-2
TGTGCCAGTAGTACTCCTTACGAGCAGTACTTC | CASSTPYEQYF | TRBV19 | . | . | TRBJ2-7
TGCGCCAGCAGCTTGGACGCATCCGGGACAGGGTTCTCACCCCTCCACTTT | CASSLDASGTGFSPLHF | TRBV5-1 | . | TRBD1 | TRBJ1-6
TGTGCCAGCAGGACAGGGGTCGGAAACACCATATATTTT | CASRTGVGNTIYF | TRBV2 | . | TRBD1 | TRBJ1-3
TGCAGTGCGAGTAGAGTAGCGGGGGTTTTCTCCTACGAGCAGTACTTC | CSASRVAGVFSYEQYF | TRBV20-1 | . | TRBD2 | TRBJ2-7
TGTGCCAGCAGCTTGTGGCTAGCGGGAAACACCGGGGAGCTGTTTTTT | CASSLWLAGNTGELFF | TRBV13 | once | TRBD2 | TRBJ2-2
TGCGCCAGCAGCCCGACTAGCGGACTGTTCTACAATGAGCAGTTCTTC | CASSPTSGLFYNEQFF | TRBV4-1 | . | TRBD2 | TRBJ2-1
TGTGCCAGCAGCGTAGGACAGTTCACCGGGGAGCTGTTTTTT | CASSVGQFTGELFF | TRBV9 | . | . | TRBJ2-2
TGTGCCAGCAGTTTAGGGGGAAACACTGAAGCTTTCTTT | CASSLGGNTEAFF | TRBV12-3/TRBV12-4 | . | . | TRBJ1-1
TGCGCCAGCAGCTTGGGCCCTGTAAAGGGCTCCTATAATTCACCCCTCCACTTT | CASSLGPVKGSYNSPLHF | TRBV5-1 | . | . | TRBJ1-6
TGTGCCAGCAGCTTGGCAGGAGGCCGCCGGTCCTATGGCTACACCTTC | CASSLAGGRRSYGYTF | TRBV5-8 | . | . | TRBJ1-2
TGTGCCAGCAGCGCCCCGGACTCTAGCACAGATACGCAGTATTTT | CASSAPDSSTDTQYF | TRBV5-4 | . | . | TRBJ2-3
TGTGCCAGCTCACTCGGGACACAGAGCAATCAGCCCCAGCATTTT | CASSLGTQSNQPQHF | TRBV18 | . | . | TRBJ1-5
TGTGCCAGCAGCCAAGGACACGGGGGATACTACGAGCAGTACTTC | CASSQGHGGYYEQYF | TRBV14 | few | . | TRBJ2-7
TGTGCCAGCACTAGCACGCAAACCTACGAGCAGTACTTC | CASTSTQTYEQYF | TRBV7-2 | . | . | TRBJ2-7
TGTGCCAGCAGTCCCACAGTCTCTGGAAACACCATATATTTT | CASSPTVSGNTIYF | TRBV6-5 | . | . | TRBJ1-3
TGTGCCAGCAGTTACTTTCGGGACAGGATGAACACTGAAGCTTTCTTT | CASSYFRDRMNTEAFF | TRBV6-2/TRBV6-3 | . | TRBD1 | TRBJ1-1
TGTGCCAGTAGTATAGGGGGGTCCCGTCGAAATCAGCCCCAGCATTTT | CASSIGGSRRNQPQHF | TRBV19 | . | . | TRBJ1-5
TGTGCCAGCAGCTGGGGGACCGTTTCGTTCCAAGAGACCCAGTACTTC | CASSWGTVSFQETQYF | TRBV11-2 | . | . | TRBJ2-5
TGTGCCAGCAGCTTAGATCTAGCGGGGGGGCGAAGCGAGCAGTACTTC | CASSLDLAGGRSEQYF | TRBV7-8 | . | TRBD2 | TRBJ2-7
TGTGCCAGCAGTTACTCCGGGACAGGGTTTTCACCCCTCCACTTT | CASSYSGTGFSPLHF | TRBV6-5 | . | TRBD1 | TRBJ1-6
TGCGCCAGCAGCCTCGGGACTAGCGGCCTCTTGAACACCGGGGAGCTGTTTTTT | CASSLGTSGLLNTGELFF | TRBV4-1 | . | TRBD2 | TRBJ2-2
TGTGCCAGCAGCCAGCAGAGAGACACTGAAGCTTTCTTT | CASSQQRDTEAFF | TRBV11-2 | . | . | TRBJ1-1
TGTGCCAGCAGTCTCCGGACAGGGGGCGCAGATACGCAGTATTTT | CASSLRTGGADTQYF | TRBV28 | . | TRBD1 | TRBJ2-3
TGTGCCAGCAGCCCCTCGGGACAGGGGATCAGTCAGCCCCAGCATTTT | CASSPSGQGISQPQHF | TRBV5-5 | . | TRBD1 | TRBJ1-5
TGTGCCAGCAGCCTAGGGGGCGTGGGGGCAATGGGCGAGCAGTACTTC | CASSLGGVGAMGEQYF | TRBV7-2 | . | TRBD1 | TRBJ2-7
TGTGCCAGCAGCGTAGCTAGACAACTGGAGCTGTTTTTT | CASSVARQLELFF | TRBV9 | . | . | TRBJ2-2
TGTGCCAGCAGCCGGGGCAGCAATCAGCCCCAGCATTTT | CASSRGSNQPQHF | TRBV4-2 | few | . | TRBJ1-5
TGTGCCAGCTCCAACAGGGTAGAAAGCAATCAGCCCCAGCATTTT | CASSNRVESNQPQHF | TRBV18 | once | . | TRBJ1-5
TGCGCCAGCAAAGGCCCGGGCACTGAAGCTTTCTTT | CASKGPGTEAFF | TRBV4-1 | . | . | TRBJ1-1
TGTGCCAGCAGCCAAGATTTGGGGGGGGTCACAGATACGCAGTATTTT | CASSQDLGGVTDTQYF | TRBV4-2 | . | TRBD2 | TRBJ2-3
TGTGCCAGTACCAGGACAGGGTCCGACGAGCAGTACTTC | CASTRTGSDEQYF | TRBV19 | few | TRBD1 | TRBJ2-7
TGTGCCAGCAGTCTACAACAGGGGGCGGACAATGAGCAGTTCTTC | CASSLQQGADNEQFF | TRBV6-5 | . | TRBD1 | TRBJ2-1
TGTGCCAGTAGTATAGGCCCAACTAGCGGGGGGCCGACAGATACGCAGTATTTT | CASSIGPTSGGPTDTQYF | TRBV19 | . | TRBD2 | TRBJ2-3
TGTGCCAGCATAATCCCATCCGTCTCCTACGAGCAGTACTTC | CASIIPSVSYEQYF | TRBV25-1 | . | . | TRBJ2-7